This note documents a single T cell receptor beta chain sequence. Its antigen is currently unknown. This sample is part of a study of cytomegalovirus exposure and HLA in healthy donors. The V gene's germline CDR1 is MNHEY and CDR2 SVGAGI. The V segment lost 6 bases and the J segment 7 bases; nucleotides outside the gene matches: 5. This CDR3 has 13 amino acids. A multiplex PCR was run with 60 Vbeta primers and 13 Jbeta primers. Sequencing used immunoSEQ multiplex PCR; TCRdb keeps in-frame clones, though not all of them. This listing includes about 54,000 clones. Overall study findings and caveats: Across donors, most TCRs were seen rarely, yet some public ones were widespread.

This receptor was identified in a middle-aged woman in good health and CMV-seronegative. The sequenced material came from PBMCs. The chain uses TRBV6-5 and TRBJ2-3; TRBD2 aligns across 9 bases. Here the CDR3 reads CASRRTSAHTQYF. For the CDR3, the DNA is TGTGCCAGCAGGCGGACTAGCGCCCATACGCAGTATTTT.